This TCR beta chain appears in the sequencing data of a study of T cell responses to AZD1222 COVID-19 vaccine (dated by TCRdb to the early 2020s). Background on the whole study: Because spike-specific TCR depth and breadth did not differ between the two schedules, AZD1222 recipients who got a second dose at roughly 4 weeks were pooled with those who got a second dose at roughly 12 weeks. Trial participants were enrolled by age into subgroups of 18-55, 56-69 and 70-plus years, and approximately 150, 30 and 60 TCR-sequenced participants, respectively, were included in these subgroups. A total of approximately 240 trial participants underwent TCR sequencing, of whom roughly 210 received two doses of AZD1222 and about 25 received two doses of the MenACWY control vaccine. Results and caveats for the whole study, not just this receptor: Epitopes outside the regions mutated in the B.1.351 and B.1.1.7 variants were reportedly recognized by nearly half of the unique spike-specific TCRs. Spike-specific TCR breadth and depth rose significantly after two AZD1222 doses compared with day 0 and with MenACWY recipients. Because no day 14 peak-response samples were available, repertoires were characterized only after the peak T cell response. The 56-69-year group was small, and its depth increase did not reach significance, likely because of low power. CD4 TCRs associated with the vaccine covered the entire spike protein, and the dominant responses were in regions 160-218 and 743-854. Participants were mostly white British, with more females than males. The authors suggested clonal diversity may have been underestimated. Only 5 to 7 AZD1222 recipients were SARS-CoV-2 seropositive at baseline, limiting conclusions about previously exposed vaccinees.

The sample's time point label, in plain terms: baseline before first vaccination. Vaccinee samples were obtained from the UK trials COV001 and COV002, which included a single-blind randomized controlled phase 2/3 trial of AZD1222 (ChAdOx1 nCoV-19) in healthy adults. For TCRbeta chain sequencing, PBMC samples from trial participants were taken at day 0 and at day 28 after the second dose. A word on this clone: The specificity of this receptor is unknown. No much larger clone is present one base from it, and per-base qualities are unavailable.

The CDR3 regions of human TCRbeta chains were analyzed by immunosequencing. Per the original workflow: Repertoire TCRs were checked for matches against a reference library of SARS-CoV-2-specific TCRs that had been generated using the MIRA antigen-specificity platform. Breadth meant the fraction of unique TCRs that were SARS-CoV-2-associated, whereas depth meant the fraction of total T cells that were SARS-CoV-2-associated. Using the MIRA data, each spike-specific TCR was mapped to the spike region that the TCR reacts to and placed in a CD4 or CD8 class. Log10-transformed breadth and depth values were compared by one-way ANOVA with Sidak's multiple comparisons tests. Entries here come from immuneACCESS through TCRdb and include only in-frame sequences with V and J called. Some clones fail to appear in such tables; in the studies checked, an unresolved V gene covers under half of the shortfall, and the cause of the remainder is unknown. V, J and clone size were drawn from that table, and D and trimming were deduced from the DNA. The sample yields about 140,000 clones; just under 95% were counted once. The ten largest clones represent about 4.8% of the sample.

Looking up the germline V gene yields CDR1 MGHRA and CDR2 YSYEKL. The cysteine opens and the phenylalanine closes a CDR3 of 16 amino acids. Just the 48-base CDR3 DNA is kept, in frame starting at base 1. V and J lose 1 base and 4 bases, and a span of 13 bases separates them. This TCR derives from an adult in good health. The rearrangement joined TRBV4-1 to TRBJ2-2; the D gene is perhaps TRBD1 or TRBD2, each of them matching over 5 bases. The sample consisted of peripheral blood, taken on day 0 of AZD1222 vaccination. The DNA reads TGCGCCAGCAGCCAAGGAGTCCGGGGCAGCACCGGGGAGCTGTTTTTT. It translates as CASSQGVRGSTGELFF.